One sample yielded the 8 T cell receptor beta chains listed below, sequenced in a study of beta chain features in type 1 diabetes. The entirety of the isolated RNA underwent reverse transcription, so expressed TCRB transcripts were sequenced. Libraries were prepared by immunoSEQ multiplex PCR; TCRdb keeps only in-frame clonotypes and omits some of them. The sample consists of 500,000 to 700,000 clones, around 16% of them appearing once. The sample taken for sequencing was naive CD4+ T cells from blood. The source is a man younger than 30 in good health.

The chain uses TRBV7-3 and TRBJ1-1; weak D call: TRBD1 (5 bases). Germline V gives CDR1 SGHTA, CDR2 FQGTGA. V was shortened by 3 bases and J by 3 bases, with 8 bases between the two germline ends. The CDR3 has 13 amino acids. The CDR3 loop is CASSFRDDTEAFF. DNA of the CDR3: TGTGCCAGCAGCTTCAGGGATGACACTGAAGCTTTCTTT. Based on the CDR3 plus reference TRBV7-3 and TRBJ1-1, the full variable domain is GAGVSQTPSNKVTEKGKYVELRCDPISGHTALYWYRQSLGQGPEFLIYFQGTGAADDSGLPNDRFFAVRPEGSVSTLKIQRTERGDSAVYLCASSFRDDTEAFFGQGTRLTVV.

The chain has TRBV2 and TRBJ2-1; 12 nucleotides match TRBD2. Trimming cost V 7 bases and J 6 bases; bases outside gene matches: 4. Germline V gene sequence: CDR1 SNHLY, CDR2 FYNNEI. The CDR3 length is 14 residues. CDR3 amino acids: CASMLLAGGNEQFF. The DNA for the CDR3 is TGTGCCAGCATGTTACTAGCGGGAGGCAATGAGCAGTTCTTC.

This clone was recorded a few times. The chain couples TRBV28 to TRBJ2-1; perhaps TRBD2 as D (5 bases). This CDR3 has 13 residues. Germline CDR1 reads MDHEN; CDR2 reads SYDVKM. Deletions cut 2 bases from V and 10 bases from J, with 12 bases between. As DNA, the CDR3 is TGTGCCAGCAGTTTACCCTCCCCGGGAGAGCAGTTCTTC. This encodes CASSLPSPGEQFF.

This chain uses TRBV11-2 with TRBJ1-1; TRBD1 matches 7 bases. With V trimmed by 5 bases and J by 4 bases, 16 bases remained unmatched. This CDR3 spans 17 amino acids. Germline V gives CDR1 SGHAT, CDR2 FQNNGV. The CDR3 nucleotides read TGTGCCAGCAGCCCTCAAATAAGGAGGGGGCTGAGCACTGAAGCTTTCTTT. Its protein product is CASSPQIRRGLSTEAFF.

This clone was seen only a few times. The chain combines TRBV6-6 with TRBJ1-3; D gene unclear. The CDR3 totals 16 residues. V was trimmed by 0 bases and J by 1 base, leaving 10 bases between them. Germline lookup yields CDR1 MNHNY and CDR2 SVGAGI (reference sequence). The CDR3 protein is CASSYSAAMSGNTIYF. The CDR3 nucleotides read TGTGCCAGCAGTTACTCGGCGGCCATGTCTGGAAACACCATATATTTT.

The V call is TRBV7-2, the J call TRBJ1-2; D is undetermined. Germline loops: CDR1 SGHTA, CDR2 FQGNSA. This CDR3 has 14 amino acids. Trimming removed 5 bases at V and 4 bases at J, with 14 bases between. The CDR3 reads CASSLDSLGYGYTF. The CDR3 nucleotides read TGTGCCAGCAGCCTTGATTCTCTCGGCTATGGCTACACCTTC.

In this sample, this clone turned up a few times. At one of its ends the junction is not consistent with the germline gene, which may arise from a read error. This rearrangement joins TRBV7-2 to TRBJ1-2; possibly TRBD1 for D (5 bases). There are 13 residues in the CDR3. The germline gives CDR1 SGHTA, CDR2 FQGNSA. This chain's CDR3 is CASSLAGWGTSWF. As DNA, the CDR3 is TGTGCCAGCAGCTTAGCCGGCTGGGGCACGAGTTGGTTC.

The chain employs TRBV18 and TRBJ1-5, with D perhaps TRBD1 (5 bases). V lost 4 bases and J lost 2, with 12 bases in between. CDR1 and CDR2 from the germline V gene are KGHSH and LQKENI. This CDR3 spans 15 amino acids. The CDR3 is CASSQGAGGNQPQHF. The CDR3 DNA is TGTGCCAGCTCACAGGGAGCGGGGGGCAATCAGCCCCAGCATTTT.